A selection of T cell receptor beta chains follows, all from one sample in a study of technical replicates of blood from several donors. Data came from immunoSEQ multiplex PCR; TCRdb stores just in-frame clones and leaves some out. The sample records around 72,000 clones, approximately 98% being singletons. Material: T cells isolated from PBMCs. All receptors come from a human donor in good health. CDR3s include the opening cysteine and the closing phenylalanine or tryptophan. D genes are given only for firm matches. Clone size is shown for a subset of rows, as once, few, many or a class of expanded clone.

j_gene	v_gene	d_gene	abundance	CDR3nt	CDR3aa
TRBJ2-2	TRBV7-3	-	-	TGTGCCAGCAGCTTGTTGGACTACAACACCGGGGAGCTGTTTTTT	CASSLLDYNTGELFF
TRBJ2-3	TRBV30	TRBD2	-	TGTGCCTGGAGTGTACGGGAGCGGGAGGGTGCAGATACGCAGTATTTT	CAWSVREREGADTQYF
TRBJ1-2	TRBV14	TRBD1	-	TGTGCCAGCAGCCATAGGACAGGGGAAAACTATGGCTACACCTTC	CASSHRTGENYGYTF
TRBJ1-1	TRBV10-3	-	-	TGTGCCATCAGTGAGAGGGGGACTGAAGCTTTCTTT	CAISERGTEAFF
TRBJ2-7	TRBV5-1	TRBD1	-	TGCGCCAGCAGCTTGGACAGGGGAATGGTCCACGAGCAGTACTTC	CASSLDRGMVHEQYF
TRBJ2-2	TRBV6-5	-	-	TGTGCCAGCAGCCGACAGCTTCCGAACACCGGGGAGCTGTTTTTT	CASSRQLPNTGELFF
TRBJ2-5	TRBV30	-	-	TGTGCCTGGATTAGGGGACAAGAGACCCAGTACTTC	CAWIRGQETQYF
TRBJ2-7	TRBV4-2	-	-	TGTGCCAGCAGCCAAGATACCGAAAGTAGCGAGCAGTACTTC	CASSQDTESSEQYF
TRBJ1-5	TRBV5-6	TRBD1	-	TGTGCCAGCAGCGCCGACAGGGACGATCAGCCCCAGCATTTT	CASSADRDDQPQHF
TRBJ2-1	TRBV28	-	-	TGTGCCAGCAGTTTAGCTGGGGACATCGTCAATGAGCAGTTCTTC	CASSLAGDIVNEQFF
TRBJ1-2	TRBV6-5	-	-	TGTGCCAGCGGTCGGACAACTGGCTACACCTTC	CASGRTTGYTF
TRBJ2-5	TRBV7-8	-	-	TGTGCCAGCAGCTTGGAACTAGGCCACACGTACCAAGAGACCCAGTACTTC	CASSLELGHTYQETQYF
TRBJ1-2	TRBV4-1	-	once	TGCGCCAGCAGCCAAAACCGGGTGAGCTATGGCTACACCTTC	CASSQNRVSYGYTF
TRBJ2-7	TRBV28	TRBD2	-	TGTGCCAGCGGGGGGACTACCTTGGGCTCCTACGAGCAGTACTTC	CASGGTTLGSYEQYF
TRBJ2-7	TRBV14	TRBD2	-	TGTGCCAGCAGCCAAGCTATCCGGGAGGGATGGGACGAGCAGTACTTC	CASSQAIREGWDEQYF
TRBJ2-2	TRBV5-1	-	-	TGCGCCAGCAGCTTGGACAGCACCGGGGAGCTGTTTTTT	CASSLDSTGELFF
TRBJ2-7	TRBV13	TRBD2	-	TGTGCCAGCAGCTTAGTCCAGCGGGGCCCCTACGAGCAGTACTTC	CASSLVQRGPYEQYF
TRBJ2-4	TRBV4-2	TRBD1	-	TGTGCCAGCAGCATACGTGACAGGGAACCCCAGTTCGTTCAGTACTTC	CASSIRDREPQFVQYF
TRBJ1-5	TRBV28	-	-	TGTGCCAGCAGGTCCTGGGGGCTTGACAATCAGCCCCAGCATTTT	CASRSWGLDNQPQHF
TRBJ2-1	TRBV27	TRBD1	-	TGTGCCAGCAGCCTGACAGGGGGCCGGGATGAGCAGTTCTTC	CASSLTGGRDEQFF
TRBJ2-7	TRBV28	-	-	TGTGCCAGCAGTTTATCTAGCGAGCAGTACTTC	CASSLSSEQYF
TRBJ2-5	TRBV30	-	-	TGTGCCCGAGGGGGAAGGGGAGAGACCCAGTACTTC	CARGGRGETQYF
TRBJ1-2	TRBV28	-	-	TGTGCCAGCAGTTTTCCGCAGTCTAACTATGGCTACACCTTC	CASSFPQSNYGYTF
TRBJ1-1	TRBV18	TRBD1	-	TGTGCCAGCTCACCACCGACGGGACAGGGGTCCTCTTTGGGGAGTTTCTTT	CASSPPTGQGSSLGSFF
TRBJ1-2	TRBV11-2	-	-	TGTGCCAGCAGCGCAACCCTACGACAGGAAGCTAACTATGGCTACACCTTC	CASSATLRQEANYGYTF
TRBJ1-4	TRBV6-6	TRBD1	-	TGTGCCAGCAGACAGGGGGGTGAAAAACTGTTTTTT	CASRQGGEKLFF
TRBJ2-3	TRBV9	TRBD2	-	TGTGCCAGCAGCCCCAGTCCCGGGACTAGCGGGAGTAGAGGGACAGATACGCAGTATTTT	CASSPSPGTSGSRGTDTQYF
TRBJ1-2	TRBV6-1	TRBD1	few	TGTGCCAGCAGTGAGACTCCAGGGGGCGGAGTCCGAAACTATGGCTACACCTTC	CASSETPGGGVRNYGYTF
TRBJ1-5	TRBV19	-	-	TGTGCCAGTAGTTGGAAGGGGCGTATGGGCAATCAGCCCCAGCATTTT	CASSWKGRMGNQPQHF
TRBJ2-5	TRBV11-2	-	-	TGTGCCAGCAGCTTTAACAGTAAAGAGACCCAGTACTTC	CASSFNSKETQYF
TRBJ2-7	TRBV27	TRBD2	-	TGTGCCAGCACCGAGGGCGCCGGGACTAGCAGCTACGAGCAGTACTTC	CASTEGAGTSSYEQYF
TRBJ2-1	TRBV9	-	-	TGTGCCAGCAGCGTAGCAAGCGCTACCTACAATGAGCAGTTCTTC	CASSVASATYNEQFF
TRBJ2-2	TRBV27	TRBD1	-	TGTGCCAGCAGTCCTCGACAGGGCTGGGCCGGGGAGCTGTTTTTT	CASSPRQGWAGELFF
TRBJ2-5	TRBV27	TRBD1	-	TGTGCCAGCAGTTCCGGACAGGGACTTCAAGAGACCCAGTACTTC	CASSSGQGLQETQYF
TRBJ1-2	TRBV28	-	-	TGTGCCAGCAGTTTAGGGGGGGATGGCTACACCTTC	CASSLGGDGYTF
TRBJ2-3	TRBV7-6	TRBD2	-	TGTGCCAGCAGCGCCACAATAGCGGGAGGGCCGAATACGCAGTATTTT	CASSATIAGGPNTQYF
TRBJ2-4	TRBV5-1	-	-	TGCGCCAGCAGCCCGGATATGGACCAAGGGGATTACATTCAGTACTTC	CASSPDMDQGDYIQYF
TRBJ1-5	TRBV15	TRBD1	-	TGTGCCACCAGCAGAGTCAAAGGACAGGTGATGGGGGGCCAGCCCCAGCATTTT	CATSRVKGQVMGGQPQHF
TRBJ2-1	TRBV19	TRBD2	-	TGTGCCAGTACCATAGAGGCCGGGAGGTCCGCGGATGAGCAGTTCTTC	CASTIEAGRSADEQFF
TRBJ2-1	TRBV27	-	-	TGTGCCAGCAGCCGTGGGCTGTCGGAGCAGTTCTTC	CASSRGLSEQFF
TRBJ1-1	TRBV5-1	-	-	TGCGCCAGCAGCAGCTATACAGGGAACACTGAAGCTTTCTTT	CASSSYTGNTEAFF
TRBJ1-2	TRBV5-1	TRBD1	-	TGCGCCAGCAGCCTCAGGGGGGCCTATGGCTACACCTTC	CASSLRGAYGYTF
TRBJ2-7	TRBV7-2	-	-	TGTGCCAGCAGCTTGGACTCAAAGGGGCAGTACTTC	CASSLDSKGQYF
TRBJ2-7	TRBV11-2	TRBD2	-	TGTGCCAGCAGCTGGACTAGCGGTACCTACGAGCAGTACTTC	CASSWTSGTYEQYF
TRBJ1-2	TRBV5-1	TRBD1	-	TGCGCCAGCAGCTTGGGAGGGACAGGGGGCGCTAACTATGGCTACACCTTC	CASSLGGTGGANYGYTF
TRBJ2-1	TRBV29-1	TRBD2	-	TGCAGCGTCCATAGCGGGAGGGCCAATGAGCAGTTCTTC	CSVHSGRANEQFF
TRBJ1-1	TRBV2	-	-	TGTGCCAGCAGTGGTGACAGCCCAGACACTGAAGCTTTCTTT	CASSGDSPDTEAFF
TRBJ1-2	TRBV2	-	-	TGTGCCAGCAGTGAACGAGGCAGGGTTTTGAACTATGGCTACACCTTC	CASSERGRVLNYGYTF
TRBJ2-4	TRBV13	-	-	TGTGCCAGCAGCTTAGGGTTAGAGCCCAAAAACATTCAGTACTTC	CASSLGLEPKNIQYF
TRBJ2-7	TRBV4-2	TRBD1	once	TGTGCCAGCAGCCCGGGACAGGGAACGAACGAGCAGTACTTC	CASSPGQGTNEQYF
TRBJ2-1	TRBV4-1	TRBD2	-	TGCGCCAGCAGCCAAGATTGGGGGGAGGGCCTCAGCAATGAGCAGTTCTTC	CASSQDWGEGLSNEQFF